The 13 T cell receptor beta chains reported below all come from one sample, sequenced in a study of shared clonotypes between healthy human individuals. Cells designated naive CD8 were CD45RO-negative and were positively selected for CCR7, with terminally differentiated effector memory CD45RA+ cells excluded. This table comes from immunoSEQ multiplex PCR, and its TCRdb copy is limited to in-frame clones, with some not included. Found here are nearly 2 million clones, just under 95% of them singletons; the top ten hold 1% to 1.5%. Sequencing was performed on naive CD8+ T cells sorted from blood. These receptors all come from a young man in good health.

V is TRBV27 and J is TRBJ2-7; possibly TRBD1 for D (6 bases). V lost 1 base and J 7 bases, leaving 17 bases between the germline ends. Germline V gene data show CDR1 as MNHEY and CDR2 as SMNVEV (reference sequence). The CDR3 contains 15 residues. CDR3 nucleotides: TGTGCCAGCAGTTTATTGGGGGCCCTAAAGGGGGAGCAGTACTTC. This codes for CASSLLGALKGEQYF.

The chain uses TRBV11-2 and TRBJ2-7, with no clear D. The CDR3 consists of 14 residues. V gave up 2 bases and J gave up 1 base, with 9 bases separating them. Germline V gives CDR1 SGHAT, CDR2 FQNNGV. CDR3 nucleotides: TGTGCCAGCAGCTTAAGTGTCAGGTCCTACGAGCAGTACTTC. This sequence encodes CASSLSVRSYEQYF. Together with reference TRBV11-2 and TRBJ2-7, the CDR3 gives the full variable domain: EAGVAQSPRYKIIEKRQSVAFWCNPISGHATLYWYQQILGQGPKLLIQFQNNGVVDDSQLPKDRFSAERLKGVDSTLKIQPAKLEDSAVYLCASSLSVRSYEQYFGPGTRLTVT.

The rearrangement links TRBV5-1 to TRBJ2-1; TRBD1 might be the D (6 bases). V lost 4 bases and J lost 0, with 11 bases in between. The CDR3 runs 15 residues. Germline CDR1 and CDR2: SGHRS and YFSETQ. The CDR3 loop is CASSDGQFSYNEQFF. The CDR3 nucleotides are TGCGCCAGCAGCGATGGACAGTTCTCCTACAATGAGCAGTTCTTC.

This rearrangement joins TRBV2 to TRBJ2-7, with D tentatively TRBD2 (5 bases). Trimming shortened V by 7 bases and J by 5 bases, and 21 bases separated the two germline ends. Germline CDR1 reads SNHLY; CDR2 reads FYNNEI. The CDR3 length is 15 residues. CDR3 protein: CASTPPGLPFDEQYF. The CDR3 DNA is TGTGCCAGCACCCCTCCCGGACTGCCATTCGACGAGCAGTACTTC. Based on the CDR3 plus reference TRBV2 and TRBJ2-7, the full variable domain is EPEVTQTPSHQVTQMGQEVILRCVPISNHLYFYWYRQILGQKVEFLVSFYNNEISEKSEIFDDQFSVERPDGSNFTLKIRSTKLEDSAMYFCASTPPGLPFDEQYFGPGTRLTVT.

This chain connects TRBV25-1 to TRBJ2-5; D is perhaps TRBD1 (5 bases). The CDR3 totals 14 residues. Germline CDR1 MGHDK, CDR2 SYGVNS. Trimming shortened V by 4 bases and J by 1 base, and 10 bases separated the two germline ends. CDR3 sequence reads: CASSVLDIQETQYF. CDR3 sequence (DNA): TGTGCCAGCAGTGTACTGGACATCCAAGAGACCCAGTACTTC.

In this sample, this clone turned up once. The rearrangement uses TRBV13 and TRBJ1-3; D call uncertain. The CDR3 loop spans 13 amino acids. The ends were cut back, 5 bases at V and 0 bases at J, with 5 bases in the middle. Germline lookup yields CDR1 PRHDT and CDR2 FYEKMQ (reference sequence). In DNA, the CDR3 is TGTGCCAGCAGCCCCCTCTCTGGAAACACCATATATTTT. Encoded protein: CASSPLSGNTIYF.

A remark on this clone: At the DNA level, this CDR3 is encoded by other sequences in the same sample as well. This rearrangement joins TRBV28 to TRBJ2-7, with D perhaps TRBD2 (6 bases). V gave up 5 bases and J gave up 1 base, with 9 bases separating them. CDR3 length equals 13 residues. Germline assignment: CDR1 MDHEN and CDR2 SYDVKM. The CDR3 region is CASSPRGSYEQYF. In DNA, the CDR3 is TGTGCCAGCAGTCCCCGGGGGTCCTACGAGCAGTACTTC. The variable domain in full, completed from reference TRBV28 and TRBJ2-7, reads DVKVTQSSRYLVKRTGEKVFLECVQDMDHENMFWYRQDPGLGLRLIYFSYDVKMKEKGDIPEGYSVSREKKERFSLILESASTNQTSMYLCASSPRGSYEQYFGPGTRLTVT.

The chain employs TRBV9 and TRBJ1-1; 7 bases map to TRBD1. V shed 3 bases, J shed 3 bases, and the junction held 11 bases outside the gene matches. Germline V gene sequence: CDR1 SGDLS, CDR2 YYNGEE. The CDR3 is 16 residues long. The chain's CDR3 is CASSAPRGQGDTEAFF. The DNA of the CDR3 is TGTGCCAGCAGCGCACCGAGGGGGCAAGGTGACACTGAAGCTTTCTTT.

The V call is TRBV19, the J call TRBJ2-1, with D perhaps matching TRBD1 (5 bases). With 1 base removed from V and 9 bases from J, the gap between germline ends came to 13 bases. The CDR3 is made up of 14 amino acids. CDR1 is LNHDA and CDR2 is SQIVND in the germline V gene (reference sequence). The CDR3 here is CASSIVRGAGEQFF. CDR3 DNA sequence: TGTGCCAGTAGTATAGTCCGTGGGGCCGGTGAGCAGTTCTTC. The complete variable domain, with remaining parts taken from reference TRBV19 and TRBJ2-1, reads DGGITQSPKYLFRKEGQNVTLSCEQNLNHDAMYWYRQDPGQGLRLIYYSQIVNDFQKGDIAEGYSVSREKKESFPLTVTSAQKNPTAFYLCASSIVRGAGEQFFGPGTRLTVL.

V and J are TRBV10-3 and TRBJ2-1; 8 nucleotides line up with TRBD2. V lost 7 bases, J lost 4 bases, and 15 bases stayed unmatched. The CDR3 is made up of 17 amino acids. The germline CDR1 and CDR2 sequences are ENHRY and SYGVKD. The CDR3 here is CAITEGARGGLYNEQFF. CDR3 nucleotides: TGTGCCATCACGGAGGGCGCCCGGGGGGGGCTGTACAATGAGCAGTTCTTC.

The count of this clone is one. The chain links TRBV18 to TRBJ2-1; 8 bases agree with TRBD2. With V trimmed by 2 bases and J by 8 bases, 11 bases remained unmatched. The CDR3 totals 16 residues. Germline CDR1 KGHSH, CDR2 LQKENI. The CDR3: CASSPVRGGVFDEQFF. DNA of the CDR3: TGTGCCAGCTCACCAGTCCGGGGGGGCGTTTTCGATGAGCAGTTCTTC.

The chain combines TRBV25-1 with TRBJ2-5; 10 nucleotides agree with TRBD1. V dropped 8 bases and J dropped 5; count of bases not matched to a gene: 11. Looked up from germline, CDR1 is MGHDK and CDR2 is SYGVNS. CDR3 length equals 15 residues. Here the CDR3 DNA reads TGTGCCAGCGGCTTCGACAGGGGGCCTCGGGAGACCCAGTACTTC. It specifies CASGFDRGPRETQYF.

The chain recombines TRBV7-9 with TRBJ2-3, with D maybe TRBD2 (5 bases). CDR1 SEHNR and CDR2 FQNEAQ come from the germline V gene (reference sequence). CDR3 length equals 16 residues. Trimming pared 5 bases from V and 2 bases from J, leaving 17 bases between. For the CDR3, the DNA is TGTGCCAGCAGCCATGTCGACGGGGTTCCCACAGATACGCAGTATTTT. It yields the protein CASSHVDGVPTDTQYF.